The sequence of this T cell receptor beta chain was determined in a study of CD8 T cells in ankylosing spondylitis. TCRdb re-analysed the 5' RACE reads in MiXCR, keeping a single row per CDR3 protein. The table has around 130,000 distinct CDR3 sequences, 7% seen once. This clonotype was counted at least ten times. CDR1 and CDR2 (germline): LNHDA, SQIVND (reference sequence). The germline V and J ends were trimmed by 3 bases and 0 bases, with 15 bases remaining between them. The CDR3 sequence is 16 residues long. The rearrangement links TRBV19 to TRBJ2-7; D might be TRBD2 (5 bases). This TCR was recovered from a male donor with ankylosing spondylitis or in good health (not recorded which). Sample: blood, either unsorted or a sorted T cell fraction (not recorded which). Here the CDR3 reads CASSMEVTRSSYEQYF. The CDR3 region has the DNA TGTGCCAGTAGTATGGAGGTCACCCGGAGCTCCTACGAGCAGTACTTC.